This T cell receptor (beta chain) is drawn from a study of blood T cell repertoires in COVID-19. Turning to the study itself: COVID-19 samples from acute and convalescent phases originated in the United States, Italy and Spain.

Original processing methods: From reference gene primer amplification, estimates of nucleated cell counts were derived. This table comes from immunoSEQ multiplex PCR, and its TCRdb copy is limited to in-frame clones, with some not included. D and trimming were read from the DNA, whereas the V and J calls and clone size are those reported in that table. The sample has more than 95,000 clones; about 90% are singletons. Germline loops: CDR1 SNHLY, CDR2 FYNNEI. The CDR3 loop spans 14 amino acids. V lost 1 base and J lost 8, with 11 bases in between. The chain combines TRBV2 with TRBJ2-2, with D possibly being TRBD2 (5 bases). The material sequenced was peripheral blood. The source of this sequence is a human donor in a cohort sampled during active COVID-19. CDR3 amino acids: CASSEGPWEGELFF. Written as DNA, the CDR3 is TGTGCCAGCAGTGAAGGTCCGTGGGAGGGGGAGCTGTTTTTT.